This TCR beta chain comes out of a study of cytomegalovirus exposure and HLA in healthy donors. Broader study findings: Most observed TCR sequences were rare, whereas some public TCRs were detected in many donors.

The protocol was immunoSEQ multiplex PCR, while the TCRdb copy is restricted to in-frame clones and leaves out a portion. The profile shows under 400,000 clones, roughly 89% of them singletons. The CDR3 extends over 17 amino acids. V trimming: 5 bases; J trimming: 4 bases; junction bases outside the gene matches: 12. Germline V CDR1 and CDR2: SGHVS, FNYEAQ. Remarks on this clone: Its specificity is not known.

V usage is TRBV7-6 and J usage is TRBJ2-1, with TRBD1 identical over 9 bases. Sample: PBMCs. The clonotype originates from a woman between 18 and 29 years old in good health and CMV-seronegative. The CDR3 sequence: CASSPWDRDTAYNEQFF. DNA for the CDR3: TGTGCCAGCAGCCCCTGGGACAGGGACACCGCATACAATGAGCAGTTCTTC.